Listed below are T cell receptor beta chains from one sample, sequenced in a study of CD8 T cells in ankylosing spondylitis. TCRdb fed the 5' RACE reads into MiXCR, producing one record per CDR3 protein. The profile covers under 850,000 distinct CDR3 sequences, with around 17% appearing a single time and about a fifth taken by the ten largest. Sequencing was done on a sample of blood, either unsorted or a sorted T cell fraction (not recorded which). The receptor source for this set is a male donor with ankylosing spondylitis. Both conserved end residues are trimmed from each CDR3. Only part of the rows carry a size: once, few, many, or a class if the clone is expanded.

>TRBJ1-1|NA|TRBV28
ASRPWGGFTEAF
>TRBJ1-1|once|TRBV20-1
SVYRGATKAF
>TRBJ1-1|few|TRBV6-5
ASSYQGSAF
>TRBJ2-3|few|TRBV2
ASSEASMDTQY
>TRBJ2-3|few|TRBV5-6
ASSLSGEGAPDTQY
>TRBJ2-3|once|TRBV19
ATLGQNTDTQY
>TRBJ2-3|few|TRBV5-1
ASSLLVGGVSDTQY
>TRBJ1-4|NA|TRBV20-1
SAKRQVLNEKLF
>TRBJ2-7|NA|TRBV5-1
ASSLPKDREDPYEQY
>TRBJ2-5|many|TRBV5-6
ASSRGGQETQY
>TRBJ1-2|NA|TRBV3-1
ASSQEARGVGDFTYGYT
>TRBJ1-1|NA|TRBV29-1
SAGELYTEAF
>TRBJ2-3|few|TRBV7-2
ASSGGLAGTDTQY
>TRBJ1-2|few|TRBV14
ASSPRARDVDYGYT